This record covers a single T cell receptor (beta chain). Its target is unknown. V lost 3 bases to trimming and J lost 3 bases, with 18 bases between them. From germline, CDR1 is MDHEN and CDR2 SYDVKM. There are 17 residues in the CDR3. Investigators prepared the TCR beta libraries by applying iRepertoire HTBI primers and Arm-PCR of CDR3 regions. TCRdb independently ran MiXCR on the multiplex PCR reads; one entry per CDR3 protein. Of fewer than 550,000 distinct CDR3 sequences in the sample, roughly 21% were seen once. This entry comes from a study of regulatory T cells in long-lasting Graves disease. Study-wide results and limits: In persistent patients, shared public clonotypes (more than 2,500) outnumbered those in new patients (approximately 940). No thyroid tissue was studied; the work used peripheral blood only.

Time point indicated: persistent/refractory GD, antithyroid drugs over 5 years with positive TRAb. RNA isolated from PBMCs was used to make the TCR library. The J gene is TRBJ1-5, the V gene TRBV28; TRBD1 is a possible D gene (6 bases). The receptor's source is a female donor with Graves disease. The source was peripheral blood mononuclear cells (PBMCs), collected when the disease was refractory, from a patient treated with antithyroid drugs. This CDR3 reads CASSFVWGAGFNQPQHF. Here the CDR3 DNA reads TGTGCCAGCAGTTTCGTGTGGGGGGCAGGCTTCAATCAGCCCCAGCATTTT.